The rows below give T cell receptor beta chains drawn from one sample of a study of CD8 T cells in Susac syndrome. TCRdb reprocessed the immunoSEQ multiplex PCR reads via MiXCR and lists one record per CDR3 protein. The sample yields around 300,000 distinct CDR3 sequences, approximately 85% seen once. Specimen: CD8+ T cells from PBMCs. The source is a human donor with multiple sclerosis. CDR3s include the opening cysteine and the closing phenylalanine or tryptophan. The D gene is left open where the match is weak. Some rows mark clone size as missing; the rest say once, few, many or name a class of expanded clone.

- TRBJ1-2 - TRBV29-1 CSVDTHGGNYGYTF TGCAGCGTTGACACCCATGGAGGTAACTATGGCTACACCTTC
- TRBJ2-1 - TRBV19 CASSILAVSYNEQFF TGTGCCAGTAGTATCTTAGCGGTCTCCTACAATGAGCAGTTCTTC
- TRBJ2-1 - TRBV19 CASSGVPGFYNEQFF TGTGCCAGTAGTGGGGTTCCAGGGTTCTACAATGAGCAGTTCTTC
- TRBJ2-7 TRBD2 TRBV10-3 CAISETSGRYEQYF TGTGCCATCAGTGAGACTAGCGGACGCTACGAGCAGTACTTC
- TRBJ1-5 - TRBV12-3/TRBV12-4 CASSLQGGQPQHF TGTGCCAGCAGTCTTCAGGGAGGTCAGCCCCAGCATTTT
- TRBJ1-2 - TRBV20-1 CSAWRDGYTF TGCAGTGCTTGGCGAGATGGCTACACCTTC
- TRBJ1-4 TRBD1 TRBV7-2 CASNPLRTGSEKLFF TGTGCCAGCAACCCCCTGAGGACAGGGAGCGAAAAACTGTTTTTT
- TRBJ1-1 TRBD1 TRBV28 CASGQGVNTEAFF TGTGCCAGCGGGCAGGGGGTGAACACTGAAGCTTTCTTT
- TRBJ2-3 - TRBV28 CASSRDLASTDTQYF TGTGCCAGCAGTAGGGACCTTGCCTCCACAGATACGCAGTATTTT
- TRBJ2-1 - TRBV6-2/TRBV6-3 CASSYSGRVEFF TGTGCCAGCAGTTACTCGGGTAGGGTGGAGTTCTTC
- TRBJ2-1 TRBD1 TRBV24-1 CATSEPGTGEGNEQFF TGTGCCACCAGTGAGCCCGGGACAGGGGAAGGCAATGAGCAGTTCTTC
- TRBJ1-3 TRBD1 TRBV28 CASRSSGGSGNTIYF TGTGCCAGCAGGAGCTCAGGGGGCTCTGGAAACACCATATATTTT
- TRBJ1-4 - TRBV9 CASSPKVGGLAGEKLFF TGTGCCAGCAGCCCCAAGGTAGGGGGACTAGCGGGAGAAAAACTGTTTTTT
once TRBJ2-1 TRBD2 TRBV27 CASSLGVAGANEQFF TGTGCCAGCAGTTTAGGGGTAGCGGGAGCCAATGAGCAGTTCTTC
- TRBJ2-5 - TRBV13 CASSPGQTGGETQYF TGTGCCAGCAGCCCCGGACAGACAGGAGGGGAGACCCAGTACTTC
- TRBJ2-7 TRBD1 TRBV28 CASSLPQTGEDYEQYF TGTGCCAGCAGTTTACCCCAGACAGGGGAAGACTACGAGCAGTACTTC
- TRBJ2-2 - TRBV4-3 CASSRGTWTGELFF TGCGCCAGCAGCCGAGGGACATGGACCGGGGAGCTGTTTTTT
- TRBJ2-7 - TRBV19 CASSIVGGTEQYF TGTGCCAGTAGTATAGTTGGAGGGACCGAGCAGTACTTC
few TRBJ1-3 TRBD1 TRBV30 CAWRLAGTGFRDTIYF TGTGCCTGGAGATTAGCCGGGACAGGGTTTCGGGACACCATATATTTT
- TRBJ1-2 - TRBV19 CASSIPQGVYGYTF TGTGCCAGTAGTATCCCCCAAGGGGTCTATGGCTACACCTTC
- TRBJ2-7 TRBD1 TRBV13 CASSSVSGTDSYEQYF TGTGCCAGCAGCTCCGTCTCCGGGACAGACTCCTACGAGCAGTACTTC